This TCR beta chain was sequenced during a study of Graves' ophthalmopathy and Graves' hyperthyroidism. From germline, CDR1 is LNHDA and CDR2 SQIVND (reference sequence). The CDR3 totals 14 residues. The starting material, approximately 10 ml of fresh peripheral blood, provided the PBMCs. Transcripts of RNA were the source for amplifying TCR beta CDR3 regions. The workflow started with a first-round RT-PCR run with HTBI primers and then moved on to a second-round multiplex PCR. TCRdb re-called the multiplex PCR reads with MiXCR, one entry per CDR3 protein. The data contain approximately 640,000 distinct CDR3 sequences, just over 40% of them singletons. Overall study results and limits: Ophthalmopathy progression predictions by the model showed approximately 79% specificity and over 60% sensitivity. Ophthalmopathy was separated from stable hyperthyroidism by a 13-signature model with roughly 90% sensitivity and roughly 81% specificity.

To note about this clonotype: Its antigen is still unknown.

This chain links TRBV19 with TRBJ2-7, with 10 bases identical to TRBD1. The better agreement between TRBJ2-1 and the DNA end casts doubt on the J call. The specimen was peripheral blood. The origin of this receptor is an adult man with Graves' ophthalmopathy. CDR3 bases: TGTGCCAGTAGCCTGACAGGGGGCATCTATGAGCAGTTCTTC. Encoded protein: CASSLTGGIYEQFF.